The clone carrying this TCR beta chain was detected a few times. Antigen unknown. The sample belongs to a study of beta chain features in type 1 diabetes. What was sequenced were expressed TCRB transcripts, since all of the isolated RNA had been reverse transcribed. Profiling relied on immunoSEQ multiplex PCR, and the TCRdb table lists in-frame clones only, not all of them. The profile shows more than 200,000 clones, 16% of them singletons. Study observations and caveats: The study found moderately but significantly shorter TCRB CDR3s in all four CD4+ subsets of Type 1 diabetes patients.

Approximately 0.11 L of blood, on average, came from one heparinised draw per donor. CD45RO/CCR7/CD25/CD127/CD95/CD27 staining was used to isolate CD4+ naive, central memory, regulatory and stem cell-like memory cells by sorting. Sorted populations all exceeded 95% purity. The V end was cut by 0 bases, the J end by 6 bases, with 9 bases between. The length of the CDR3 is 13 residues. Per the germline V gene, CDR1 is GTSNPN and CDR2 is SVGIG (reference sequence). Input material: naive CD4+ T cells from blood. The chain combines TRBV30 with TRBJ2-1, with D uncertain. The sequence derives from a young man with type 1 diabetes. DNA for the CDR3: TGTGCCTGGAGTGTAGATTTGGCCAATGAGCAGTTCTTC. This gives the protein CAWSVDLANEQFF.